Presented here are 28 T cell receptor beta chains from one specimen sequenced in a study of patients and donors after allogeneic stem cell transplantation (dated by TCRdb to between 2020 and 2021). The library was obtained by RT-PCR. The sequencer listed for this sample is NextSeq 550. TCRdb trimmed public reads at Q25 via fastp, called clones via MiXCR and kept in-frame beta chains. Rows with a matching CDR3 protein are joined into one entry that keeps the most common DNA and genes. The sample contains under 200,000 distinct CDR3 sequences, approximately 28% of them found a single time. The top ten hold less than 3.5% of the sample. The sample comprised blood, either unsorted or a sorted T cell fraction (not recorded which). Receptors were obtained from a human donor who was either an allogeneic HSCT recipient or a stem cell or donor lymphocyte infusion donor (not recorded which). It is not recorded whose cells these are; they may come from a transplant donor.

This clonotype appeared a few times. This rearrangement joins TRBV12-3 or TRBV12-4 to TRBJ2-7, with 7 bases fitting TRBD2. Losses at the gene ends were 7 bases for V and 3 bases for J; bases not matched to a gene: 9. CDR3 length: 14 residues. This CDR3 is CASTLGGDDYEQYF. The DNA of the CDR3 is TGTGCCAGCACCCTGGGGGGGGACGACTACGAGCAGTACTTC.

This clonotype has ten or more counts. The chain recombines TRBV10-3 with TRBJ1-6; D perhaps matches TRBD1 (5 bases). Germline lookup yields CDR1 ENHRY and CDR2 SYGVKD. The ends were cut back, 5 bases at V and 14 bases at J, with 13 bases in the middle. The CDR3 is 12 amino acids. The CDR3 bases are TGTGCCATCAGTTCCGAGGGGAGGTCCCTCCACTTT. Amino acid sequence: CAISSEGRSLHF.

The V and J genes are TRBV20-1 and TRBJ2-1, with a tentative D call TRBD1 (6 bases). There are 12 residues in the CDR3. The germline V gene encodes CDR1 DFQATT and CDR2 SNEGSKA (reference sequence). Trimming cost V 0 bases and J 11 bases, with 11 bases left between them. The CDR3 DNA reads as TGCAGTGCTAGAGAGCTCGACAGGAAGCAGTTCTTC. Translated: CSARELDRKQFF.

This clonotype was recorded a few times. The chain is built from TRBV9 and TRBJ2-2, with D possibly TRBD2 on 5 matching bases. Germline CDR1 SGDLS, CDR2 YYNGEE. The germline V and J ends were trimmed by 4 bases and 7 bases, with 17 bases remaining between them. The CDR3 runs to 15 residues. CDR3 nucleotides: TGTGCCAGCAGCCCCCGTCCCGGGGTCGTCGGGGAGCTGTTTTTT. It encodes CASSPRPGVVGELFF. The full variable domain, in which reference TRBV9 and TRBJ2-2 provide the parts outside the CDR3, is DSGVTQTPKHLITATGQRVTLRCSPRSGDLSVYWYQQSLDQGLQFLIQYYNGEERAKGNILERFSAQQFPDLHSELNLSSLELGDSALYFCASSPRPGVVGELFFGEGSRLTVL.

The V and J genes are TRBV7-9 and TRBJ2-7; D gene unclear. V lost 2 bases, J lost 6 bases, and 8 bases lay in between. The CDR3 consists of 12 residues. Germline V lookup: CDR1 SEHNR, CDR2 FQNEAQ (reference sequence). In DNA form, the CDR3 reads TGTGCCAGCAGCTTATCAGGTAGCGAGCAGTACTTC. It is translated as CASSLSGSEQYF.

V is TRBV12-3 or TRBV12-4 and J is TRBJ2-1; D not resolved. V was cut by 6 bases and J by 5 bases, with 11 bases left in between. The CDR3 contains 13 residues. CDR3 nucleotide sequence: TGTGCCAGCAGCCTTGAAGTTGACAATGAGCAGTTCTTC. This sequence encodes CASSLEVDNEQFF.

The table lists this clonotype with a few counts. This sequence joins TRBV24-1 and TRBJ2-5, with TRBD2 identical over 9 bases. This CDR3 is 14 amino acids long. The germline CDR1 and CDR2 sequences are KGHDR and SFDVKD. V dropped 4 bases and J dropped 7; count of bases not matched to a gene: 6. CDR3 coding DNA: TGTGCCACCAGTGAGAGCGGGAGGTTGGCGACCCAGTACTTC. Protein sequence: CATSESGRLATQYF.

The CDR3 protein is CASSQGPGIQVETQYF. The CDR3 DNA sequence: TGTGCCAGCAGCCAAGGACCCGGGATCCAGGTTGAGACCCAGTACTTC. V usage is TRBV14 and J usage is TRBJ2-5; perhaps TRBD2 as D (5 bases). The CDR3 totals 16 residues. Germline CDR1 is SGHDN and CDR2 is FVKESK. V lost 1 base to trimming and J lost 5 bases, with 17 bases between them.

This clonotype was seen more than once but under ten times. CDR3 in amino acids: CASSPSGETQYF. For the CDR3, the DNA is TGTGCCAGCTCACCATCGGGGGAGACCCAGTACTTC. The chain carries TRBV18 and TRBJ2-5; perhaps TRBD2 as D (5 bases). CDR1 is KGHSH and CDR2 is LQKENI in the germline V gene. V shed 2 bases and J shed 5 bases, with 6 bases lying between them. This CDR3 contains 12 residues.

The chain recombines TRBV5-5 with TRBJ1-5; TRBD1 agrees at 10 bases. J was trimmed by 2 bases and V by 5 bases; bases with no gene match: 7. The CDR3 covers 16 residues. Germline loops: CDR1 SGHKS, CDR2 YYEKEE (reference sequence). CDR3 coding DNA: TGTGCCAGCAGTAGGACAGGGGGTGACGGCAATCAGCCCCAGCATTTT. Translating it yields CASSRTGGDGNQPQHF.

CDR3 sequence: CASSVDRFNQPQHF. CDR3 nucleotides: TGCGCCAGCAGCGTTGACAGATTCAACCAGCCCCAGCATTTT. The chain is built from TRBV4-3 and TRBJ1-5; D might be TRBD1 (5 bases). This CDR3 has 14 amino acids. Germline V gene lookup returns CDR1 LGHNA and CDR2 YSLEER. V was shortened by 5 bases and J by 7 bases, with 15 bases between the two germline ends.

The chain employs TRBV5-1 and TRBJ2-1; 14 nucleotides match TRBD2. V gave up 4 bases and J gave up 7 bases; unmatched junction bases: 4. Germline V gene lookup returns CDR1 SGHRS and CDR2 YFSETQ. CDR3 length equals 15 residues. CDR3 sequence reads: CASSGGTSGRNEQFF. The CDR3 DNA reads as TGCGCCAGCAGCGGCGGGACTAGCGGGAGAAATGAGCAGTTCTTC.

The CDR3 bases are TGTGCCAGCAGCAAACCCAGCACAGATACGCAGTATTTT. Protein product: CASSKPSTDTQYF. The chain combines TRBV21-1 with TRBJ2-3. TRBV21-1 constitutes a pseudogene. This CDR3 contains 13 residues.

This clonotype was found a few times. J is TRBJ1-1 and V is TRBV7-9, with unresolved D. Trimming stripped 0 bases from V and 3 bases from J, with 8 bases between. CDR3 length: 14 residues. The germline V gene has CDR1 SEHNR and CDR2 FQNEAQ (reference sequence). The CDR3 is CASSLATVDTEAFF. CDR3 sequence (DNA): TGTGCCAGCAGCTTAGCCACAGTGGACACTGAAGCTTTCTTT.

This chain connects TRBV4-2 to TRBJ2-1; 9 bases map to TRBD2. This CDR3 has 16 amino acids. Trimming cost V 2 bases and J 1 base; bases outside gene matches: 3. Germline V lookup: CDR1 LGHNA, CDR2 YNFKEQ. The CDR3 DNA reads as TGTGCCAGCAGCCAACTTAGCGGGAGTTCCTACAATGAGCAGTTCTTC. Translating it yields CASSQLSGSSYNEQFF.

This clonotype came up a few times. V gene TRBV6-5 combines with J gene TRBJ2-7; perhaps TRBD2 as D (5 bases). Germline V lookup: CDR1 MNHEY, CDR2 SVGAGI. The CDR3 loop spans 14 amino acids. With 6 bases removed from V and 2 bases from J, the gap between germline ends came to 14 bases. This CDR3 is CASSPTITAYEQYF. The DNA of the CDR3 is TGTGCCAGCAGCCCGACTATCACCGCCTACGAGCAGTACTTC.

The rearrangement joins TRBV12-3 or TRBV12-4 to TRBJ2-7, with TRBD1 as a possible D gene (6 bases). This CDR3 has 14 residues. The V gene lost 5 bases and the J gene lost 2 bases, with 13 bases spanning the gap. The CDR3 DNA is TGTGCCAGCAGTAGGACAGTAGCCCCCTACGAGCAGTACTTC. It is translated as CASSRTVAPYEQYF.

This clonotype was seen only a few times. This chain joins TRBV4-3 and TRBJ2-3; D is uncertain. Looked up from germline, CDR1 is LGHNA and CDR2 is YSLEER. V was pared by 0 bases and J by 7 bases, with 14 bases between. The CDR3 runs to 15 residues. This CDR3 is CASSQDMGGTYTQYF. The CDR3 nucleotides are TGCGCCAGCAGCCAAGATATGGGCGGCACGTATACGCAGTATTTT.

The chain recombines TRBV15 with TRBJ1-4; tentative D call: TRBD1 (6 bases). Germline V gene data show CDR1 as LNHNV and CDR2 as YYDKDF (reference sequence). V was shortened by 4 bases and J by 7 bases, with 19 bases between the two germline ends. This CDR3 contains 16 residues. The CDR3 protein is CATSTTLGGLVEKLFF. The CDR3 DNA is TGTGCCACCAGCACTACCCTGGGGGGCTTGGTTGAAAAACTGTTTTTT.

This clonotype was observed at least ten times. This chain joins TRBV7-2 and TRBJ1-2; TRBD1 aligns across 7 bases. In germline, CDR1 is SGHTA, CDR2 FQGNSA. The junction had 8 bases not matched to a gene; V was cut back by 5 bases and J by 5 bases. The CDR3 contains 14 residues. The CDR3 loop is CASSTGVGGYGYTF. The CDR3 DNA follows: TGTGCCAGCAGCACAGGGGTTGGTGGTTATGGCTACACCTTC.

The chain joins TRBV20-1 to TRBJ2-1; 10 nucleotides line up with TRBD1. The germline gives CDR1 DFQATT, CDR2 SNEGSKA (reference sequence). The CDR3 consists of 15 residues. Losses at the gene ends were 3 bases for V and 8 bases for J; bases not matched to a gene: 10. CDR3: CSASDGTGVRDEQFF. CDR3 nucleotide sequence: TGCAGTGCTAGTGACGGGACAGGGGTACGGGATGAGCAGTTCTTC.

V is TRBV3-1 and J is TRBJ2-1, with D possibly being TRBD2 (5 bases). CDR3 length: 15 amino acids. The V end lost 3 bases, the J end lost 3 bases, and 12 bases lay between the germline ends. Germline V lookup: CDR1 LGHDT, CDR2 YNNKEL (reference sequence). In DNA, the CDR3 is TGTGCCAGCAGCCATCGATCGAGCGGCTACAATGAGCAGTTCTTC. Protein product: CASSHRSSGYNEQFF.

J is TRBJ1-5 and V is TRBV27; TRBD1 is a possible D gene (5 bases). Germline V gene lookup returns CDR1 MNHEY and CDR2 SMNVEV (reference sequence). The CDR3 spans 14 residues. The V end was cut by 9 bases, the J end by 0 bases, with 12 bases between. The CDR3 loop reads CASRQLYSNQPQHF. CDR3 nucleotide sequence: TGTGCCAGTCGACAGCTTTATAGCAATCAGCCCCAGCATTTT.

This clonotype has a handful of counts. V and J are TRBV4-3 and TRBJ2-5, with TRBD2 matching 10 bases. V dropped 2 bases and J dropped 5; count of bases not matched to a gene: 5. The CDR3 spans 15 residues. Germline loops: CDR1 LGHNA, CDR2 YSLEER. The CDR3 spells CASSQYISGGETQYF. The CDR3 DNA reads TGCGCCAGCAGCCAATACATTAGCGGGGGGGAGACCCAGTACTTC.

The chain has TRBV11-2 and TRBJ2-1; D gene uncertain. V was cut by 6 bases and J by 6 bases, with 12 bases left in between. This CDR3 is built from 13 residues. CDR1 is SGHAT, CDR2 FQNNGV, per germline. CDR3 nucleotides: TGTGCCAGCAGAGGAGAAGTCCGCAATGAGCAGTTCTTC. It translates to CASRGEVRNEQFF.

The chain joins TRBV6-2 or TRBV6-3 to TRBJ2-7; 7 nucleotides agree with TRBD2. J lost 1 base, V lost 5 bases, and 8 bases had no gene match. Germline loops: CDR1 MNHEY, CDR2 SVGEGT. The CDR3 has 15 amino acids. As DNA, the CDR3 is TGTGCCAGCAGTCTACCGGGACTACCTTCCTACGAGCAGTACTTC. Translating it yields CASSLPGLPSYEQYF.

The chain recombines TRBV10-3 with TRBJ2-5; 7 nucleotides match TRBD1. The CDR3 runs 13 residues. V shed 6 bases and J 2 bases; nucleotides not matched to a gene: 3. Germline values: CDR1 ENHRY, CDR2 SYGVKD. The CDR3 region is CAIRRQGQETQYF. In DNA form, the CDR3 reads TGTGCCATCAGGCGACAGGGACAAGAGACCCAGTACTTC.

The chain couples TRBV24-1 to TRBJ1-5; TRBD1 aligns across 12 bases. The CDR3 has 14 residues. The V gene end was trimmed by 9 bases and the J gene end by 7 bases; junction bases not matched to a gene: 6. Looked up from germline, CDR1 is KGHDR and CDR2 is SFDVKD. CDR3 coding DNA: TGTGCCACCGCGGGACAGGGGGCTTGGCAGCCCCAGCATTTT. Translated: CATAGQGAWQPQHF.